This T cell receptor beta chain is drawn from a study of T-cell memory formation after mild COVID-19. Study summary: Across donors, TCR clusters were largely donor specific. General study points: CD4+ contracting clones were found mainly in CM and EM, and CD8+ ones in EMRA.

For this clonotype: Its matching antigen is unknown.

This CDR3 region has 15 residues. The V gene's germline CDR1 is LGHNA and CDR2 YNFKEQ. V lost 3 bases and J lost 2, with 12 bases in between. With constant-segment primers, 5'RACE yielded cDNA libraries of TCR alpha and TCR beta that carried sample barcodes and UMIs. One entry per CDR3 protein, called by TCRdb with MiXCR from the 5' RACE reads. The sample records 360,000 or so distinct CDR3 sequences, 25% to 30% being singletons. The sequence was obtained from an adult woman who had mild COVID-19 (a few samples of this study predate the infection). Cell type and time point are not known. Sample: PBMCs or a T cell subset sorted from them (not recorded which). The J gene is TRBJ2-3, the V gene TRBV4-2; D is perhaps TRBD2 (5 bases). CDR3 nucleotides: TGTGCCAGCAGCCAGGCTAGCTTAGACACAGATACGCAGTATTTT. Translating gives CASSQASLDTDTQYF.